The 21 T cell receptor beta chains below come from one sample, sequenced in a study of T cells in Graves' hyperthyroidism and ophthalmopathy. TCR beta CDR3 regions were amplified from RNA. Using the HTBI primer set, a first-round RT-PCR was run on the TCR CDR3. TCRdb fed the multiplex PCR reads into MiXCR, producing one record per CDR3 protein. Of under 250,000 distinct CDR3 sequences listed, under 20% are singletons. Sample: blood. Receptors were obtained from a man in his fifties or sixties with Graves' hyperthyroidism.

This clonotype was recorded many times. The chain uses TRBV2 and TRBJ1-4, with unresolved D. The CDR3 runs 12 residues. Trimming left V 5 bases short and J 2 bases short, with 3 bases between. Germline-derived CDR1 and CDR2 are SNHLY and FYNNEI. In nucleotides, the CDR3 is TGTGCCAGCAGTCCTACTAATGAAAAACTGTTTTTT. Translating gives CASSPTNEKLFF.

This chain connects TRBV20-1 to TRBJ2-5; 9 bases line up with TRBD2. Germline trimming cut 3 bases from V and 5 bases from J; bases unmatched to any gene: 4. This CDR3 has 13 amino acids. Germline V gene lookup returns CDR1 DFQATT and CDR2 SNEGSKA (reference sequence). CDR3 sequence (DNA): TGCAGTGCTAGGCCTAGCGGGAATGAGACCCAGTACTTC. It yields the protein CSARPSGNETQYF.

This clonotype was seen at least ten times. This chain connects TRBV20-1 to TRBJ2-1, with TRBD2 matching over 9 bases. This CDR3 has 14 residues. With 5 bases clipped from V and 0 bases from J, the junction kept 2 bases outside the gene matches. Germline V gene data show CDR1 as DFQATT and CDR2 as SNEGSKA (reference sequence). The CDR3 nucleotides read TGCAGTGCTTATAGCGGGAGCTCCTACAATGAGCAGTTCTTC. This codes for CSAYSGSSYNEQFF.

The sample holds a few counts of this clonotype. The chain recombines TRBV3-1 with TRBJ2-7; 8 bases agree with TRBD2. The CDR3 runs to 15 residues. The germline gives CDR1 LGHDT, CDR2 YNNKEL (reference sequence). V shed 4 bases and J 3 bases; nucleotides not matched to a gene: 8. The CDR3 nucleotides read TGTGCCAGCAGCCCGTCTATAGCGGGAAACTACGAGCAGTACTTC. It specifies CASSPSIAGNYEQYF.

Ten or more counts support this clonotype. The chain is built from TRBV11-3 and TRBJ2-5, with 7 bases aligning to TRBD2. With 2 bases clipped from V and 1 base from J, the junction kept 1 base outside the gene matches. Germline CDR1 reads SGHNT; CDR2 reads YENEEA. The CDR3 totals 14 residues. This chain's CDR3 is CASSLRTSQETQYF. For the CDR3, the DNA is TGTGCCAGCAGCTTAAGGACTAGCCAAGAGACCCAGTACTTC.

This clonotype was detected ten times or more. This chain uses TRBV6-1 with TRBJ1-2; D is uncertain. Deletions cut 6 bases from V and 8 bases from J, with 10 bases between. The CDR3 runs 11 residues. The germline V gene encodes CDR1 MNHNS and CDR2 SASEGT. The CDR3 loop reads CASSYQGGYTF. CDR3 DNA: TGTGCCAGCAGCTATCAAGGGGGCTACACCTTC.

The rearrangement uses TRBV24-1 and TRBJ2-1, with D possibly matching TRBD2 (6 bases). The CDR3 extends over 16 amino acids. V was clipped by 3 bases and J by 2 bases, with 13 bases between them. CDR1 is KGHDR and CDR2 is SFDVKD in the germline V gene. The CDR3 DNA reads TGTGCCACCAGTGATCCCGGGACTGGAGCCTACAATGAGCAGTTCTTC. Its protein product is CATSDPGTGAYNEQFF.

The genes are TRBV6-2 or TRBV6-3 and TRBJ2-7; the D gene is possibly TRBD1 (6 bases). The CDR3 length is 16 residues. With 1 base removed from V and 3 bases from J, the gap between germline ends came to 16 bases. Looked up from germline, CDR1 is MNHEY and CDR2 is SVGEGT. This CDR3 is CASSYLGTFGNYEQYF. In DNA form, the CDR3 reads TGTGCCAGCAGTTACTTAGGGACATTTGGCAACTACGAGCAGTACTTC.

This clonotype was detected only a few times. The chain is built from TRBV7-3 and TRBJ2-1, with D tentatively TRBD1 or TRBD2 (5 bases each). Germline lookup yields CDR1 SGHTA and CDR2 FQGTGA. With 4 bases removed from V and 5 bases from J, the gap between germline ends came to 21 bases. CDR3 length: 17 residues. The CDR3 DNA reads as TGTGCCAGCAGCTCGTCCGGGACCCTATGGACTCACAATGAGCAGTTCTTC. Encoded protein: CASSSSGTLWTHNEQFF.

This clonotype has a count of ten or more. The chain combines TRBV12-3 or TRBV12-4 with TRBJ1-1, with unresolved D. This CDR3 spans 13 amino acids. Trimming removed 11 bases at V and 0 bases at J, with 13 bases between. CDR3 amino acids: CASSVIMNTEAFF. The CDR3 DNA sequence: TGTGCCTCAAGCGTGATCATGAACACTGAAGCTTTCTTT.

This clonotype has just a few counts. The chain joins TRBV25-1 to TRBJ2-1, with D tentatively TRBD2 (5 bases). V lost 4 bases, J lost 9 bases, and 10 bases lay in between. The CDR3 runs 12 residues. Germline V gene data show CDR1 as MGHDK and CDR2 as SYGVNS. CDR3 region: CASSGLASEQFF. In DNA form, the CDR3 reads TGTGCCAGCAGTGGTCTAGCCAGTGAGCAGTTCTTC. The variable domain in full, completed from reference TRBV25-1 and TRBJ2-1, reads EADIYQTPRYLVIGTGKKITLECSQTMGHDKMYWYQQDPGMELHLIHYSYGVNSTEKGDLSSESTVSRIRTEHFPLTLESARPSHTSQYLCASSGLASEQFFGPGTRLTVL.

This clonotype has just a few counts. The chain couples TRBV5-4 to TRBJ1-2; D not resolved. Germline loops: CDR1 SGHNT, CDR2 YYREEE (reference sequence). Trimming took 4 bases from V and 8 from J, leaving 18 bases between them. The CDR3 length is 14 residues. The CDR3 is CASSPTQTSGGYTF. As DNA, the CDR3 is TGTGCCAGCAGCCCGACGCAAACGAGCGGGGGCTACACCTTC.

This clonotype was seen ten or more times. V is TRBV2 and J is TRBJ2-7; D not certain. Germline V gene sequence: CDR1 SNHLY, CDR2 FYNNEI. This CDR3 spans 15 amino acids. V was clipped by 0 bases and J by 1 base, with 10 bases between them. The CDR3 sequence: CASSEALRGSYEQYF. In nucleotides, the CDR3 is TGTGCCAGCAGTGAAGCGCTTCGAGGTTCCTACGAGCAGTACTTC.

This clonotype was counted only a few times. The genes are TRBV6-5 and TRBJ2-1, with 14 nucleotides matching TRBD2. The CDR3 runs 21 residues. Germline V CDR1 and CDR2: MNHEY, SVGAGI. Losses at the gene ends were 2 bases for V and 9 bases for J; bases not matched to a gene: 21. The CDR3 DNA reads as TGTGCCAGCAGTTACCGACCACCGTTCCGGGGGACTAGCGGGAGCGGCTTTGAGCAGTTCTTC. Amino acid sequence: CASSYRPPFRGTSGSGFEQFF.

This clonotype has a handful of counts. The CDR3 coding sequence is TGTGCCAGCAGCTTAATTTCCTCAGATACGCAGTATTTT. Its translation: CASSLISSDTQYF. The chain recombines TRBV7-3 with TRBJ2-3; no clear D. The germline V gene encodes CDR1 SGHTA and CDR2 FQGTGA. The V end was cut by 1 base, the J end by 4 bases, with 6 bases between. The CDR3 loop spans 13 amino acids. The complete variable domain, with remaining parts taken from reference TRBV7-3 and TRBJ2-3, reads GAGVSQTPSNKVTEKGKYVELRCDPISGHTALYWYRQSLGQGPEFLIYFQGTGAADDSGLPNDRFFAVRPEGSVSTLKIQRTERGDSAVYLCASSLISSDTQYFGPGTRLTVL.

This clonotype was detected many times. The V call is TRBV7-3, the J call TRBJ2-3; D is ambiguous. This CDR3 has 13 amino acids. V dropped 2 bases and J dropped 2 bases, with 5 bases sitting between them. Germline V gene lookup returns CDR1 SGHTA and CDR2 FQGTGA. The DNA for the CDR3 is TGTGCCAGCAGCTTAGGCCCCACAGATACGCAGTATTTT. Protein product: CASSLGPTDTQYF.

This clonotype appeared a few times. This sequence joins TRBV5-1 and TRBJ2-1, with TRBD2 matching 13 bases. In germline, CDR1 is SGHRS, CDR2 YFSETQ. The CDR3 length is 17 residues. Trimming cost V 4 bases and J 2 bases; bases outside gene matches: 6. The CDR3 nucleotides are TGCGCCAGCAGCGTATCCGGGACTAGCGGGACCTACAATGAGCAGTTCTTC. It codes for CASSVSGTSGTYNEQFF.

In this sample, this clonotype turned up a few times. The rearrangement links TRBV30 to TRBJ2-1; D unclear. Germline V CDR1 and CDR2: GTSNPN, SVGIG (reference sequence). V lost 1 base, J lost 3 bases, and 16 bases lay in between. This CDR3 has 16 residues. CDR3 nucleotides: TGTGCCTGGAGTGGGTTTGTAGCAACTAACTACAATGAGCAGTTCTTC. Translating it yields CAWSGFVATNYNEQFF.

There are many counts of this clonotype. The chain carries TRBV6-2 or TRBV6-3 and TRBJ2-7; no definite D call. This CDR3 has 13 residues. V lost 2 bases and J 4 bases, leaving 9 bases between the germline ends. Germline CDR1 reads MNHEY; CDR2 reads SVGEGT. CDR3 nucleotide sequence: TGTGCCAGCAGTTACGGTGGGGTTTACGAGCAGTACTTC. Residues: CASSYGGVYEQYF.

At least ten counts were recorded for this clonotype. CDR3 sequence: CASSLGRPGSSSYNEQFF. Here the CDR3 DNA reads TGTGCCAGCAGCTTAGGACGCCCCGGGAGCAGCTCCTACAATGAGCAGTTCTTC. The chain has TRBV7-8 and TRBJ2-1; D may be TRBD2 (6 bases). The V gene's germline CDR1 is SGHVS and CDR2 FQNEAQ. Trimming took off 1 base at V and 0 bases at J, with 16 bases between the two ends. This CDR3 is built from 18 residues.

This clonotype was seen ten or more times. The chain joins TRBV4-1 to TRBJ1-2; D remains ambiguous. The CDR3 extends over 14 amino acids. V was pared by 4 bases and J by 4 bases, with 13 bases between. Germline CDR1 is MGHRA and CDR2 is YSYEKL. As DNA, the CDR3 is TGCGCCAGCAGCCGAACGGACGGATCCTATGGCTACACCTTC. Translated, it gives CASSRTDGSYGYTF.